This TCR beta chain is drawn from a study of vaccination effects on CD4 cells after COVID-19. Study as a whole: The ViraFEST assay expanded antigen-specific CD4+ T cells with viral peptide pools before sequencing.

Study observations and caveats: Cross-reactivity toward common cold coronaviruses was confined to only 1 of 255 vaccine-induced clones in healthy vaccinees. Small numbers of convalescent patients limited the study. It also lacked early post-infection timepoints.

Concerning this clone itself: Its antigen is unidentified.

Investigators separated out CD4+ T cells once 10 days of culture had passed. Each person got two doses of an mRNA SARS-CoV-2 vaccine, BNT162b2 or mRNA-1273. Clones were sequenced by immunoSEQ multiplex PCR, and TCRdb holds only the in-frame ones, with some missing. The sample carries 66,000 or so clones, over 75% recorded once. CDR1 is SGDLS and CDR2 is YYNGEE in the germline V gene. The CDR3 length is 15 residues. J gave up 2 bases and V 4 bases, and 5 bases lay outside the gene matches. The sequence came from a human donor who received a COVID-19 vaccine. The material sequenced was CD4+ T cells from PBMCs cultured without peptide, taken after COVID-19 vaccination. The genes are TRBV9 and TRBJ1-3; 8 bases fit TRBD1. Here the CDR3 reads CASSTGGTAGNTIYF. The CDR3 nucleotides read TGTGCCAGCAGCACAGGGGGGACAGCTGGAAACACCATATATTTT.